This T cell receptor beta chain was captured in a study of OX40 agonist ivuxolimab in advanced cancers. This CDR3 is 15 amino acids long. The V end was cut by 0 bases, the J end by 3 bases, with 13 bases between. From germline, CDR1 is SGHNT and CDR2 YYREEE (reference sequence). This clone has just one count. What it binds is unknown. Only in-frame clones appear in the TCRdb table, and some are missing; sequencing was by immunoSEQ multiplex PCR. The sample holds 25,000 to 30,000 clones, 80% to 90% seen once. Study-level results: With doses of 0.1 to 3.0 mg/kg, CD4+ and CD8+ blood T cells had undergone clonal expansion by week 6. Several nonresponders also turned out to have low normalized T-cell clonal expansion.

The TCR originated in an adult with an advanced solid tumor such as melanoma, head and neck, liver or kidney cancer. V is TRBV5-4 and J is TRBJ2-7, with D perhaps being TRBD1 or TRBD2 (6 bases each). Sequencing used CD4+ or CD8+ T cells sorted from blood, obtained in a trial of the OX40 agonist ivuxolimab. In DNA, the CDR3 is TGTGCCAGCAGCTTGGGAAGGGGGGCGGTCTACGAGCAGTACTTC. Translation gives CASSLGRGAVYEQYF. The full variable domain, rest sourced from reference TRBV5-4 and TRBJ2-7, is ETGVTQSPTHLIKTRGQQVTLRCSSQSGHNTVSWYQQALGQGPQFIFQYYREEENGRGNFPPRFSGLQFPNYSSELNVNALELDDSALYLCASSLGRGAVYEQYFGPGTRLTVT.